This record covers a single T cell receptor (beta chain). This sample includes further DNA sequences coding for the same CDR3. Germline CDR1 is KGHSH and CDR2 is LQKENI. J lost 2 bases, V lost 5 bases, and 2 bases had no gene match. CDR3 length equals 14 residues. Assay used: immunoSEQ multiplex PCR; TCRdb lists only in-frame clones, some missing. The sample has about 260,000 clones; 70% to 90% are singletons. The sample is drawn from a study of blood T cell repertoires in COVID-19. The TCR was taken from a woman in her sixties with COVID-19, enrolled during active disease. J is TRBJ1-1 and V is TRBV18; TRBD1 matches at 10 bases. What was sequenced was peripheral blood. CDR3 residues: CASSRTGGNTEAFF. Written as DNA, the CDR3 is TGTGCCAGCTCAAGGACAGGGGGAAACACTGAAGCTTTCTTT.